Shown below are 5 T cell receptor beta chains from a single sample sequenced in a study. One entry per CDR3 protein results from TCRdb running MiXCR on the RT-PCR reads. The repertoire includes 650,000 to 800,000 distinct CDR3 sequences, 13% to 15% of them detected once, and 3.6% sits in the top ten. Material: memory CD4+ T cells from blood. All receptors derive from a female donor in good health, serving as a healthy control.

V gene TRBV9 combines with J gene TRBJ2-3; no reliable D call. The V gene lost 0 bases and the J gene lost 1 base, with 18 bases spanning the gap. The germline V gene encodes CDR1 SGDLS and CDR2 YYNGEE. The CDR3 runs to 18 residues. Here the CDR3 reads CASSVVPAPASGTDTQYF. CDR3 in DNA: TGTGCCAGCAGCGTAGTTCCAGCGCCAGCTTCTGGCACAGATACGCAGTATTTT.

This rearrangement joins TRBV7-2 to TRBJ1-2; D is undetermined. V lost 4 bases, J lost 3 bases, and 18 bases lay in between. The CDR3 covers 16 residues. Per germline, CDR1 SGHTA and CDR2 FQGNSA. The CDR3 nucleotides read TGTGCCAGCAGCTCCAGAGGTGCGGGCGTTCACTATGGCTACACCTTC. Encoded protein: CASSSRGAGVHYGYTF.

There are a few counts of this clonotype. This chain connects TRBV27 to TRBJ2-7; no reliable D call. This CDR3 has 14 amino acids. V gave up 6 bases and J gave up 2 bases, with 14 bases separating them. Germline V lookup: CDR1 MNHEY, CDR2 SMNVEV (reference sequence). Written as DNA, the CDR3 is TGTGCCAGCAGGATTAGTACACTCACCTACGAGCAGTACTTC. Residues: CASRISTLTYEQYF.

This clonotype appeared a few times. CDR3: CASSLRQASGSWYEQFF. As DNA, the CDR3 is TGTGCCAGCAGCTTACGGCAGGCTAGCGGGAGCTGGTATGAGCAGTTCTTC. The rearrangement links TRBV4-2 to TRBJ2-1, with 10 bases fitting TRBD2. Per germline, CDR1 LGHNA and CDR2 YNFKEQ. V lost 5 bases to trimming and J lost 8 bases; unmatched junction nucleotides: 15. The CDR3 has 17 residues.

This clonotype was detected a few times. CDR3 nucleotides: TGCAGTGCTGGACAGGGTGATCGGTACGAGCAGTACTTC. Amino acids: CSAGQGDRYEQYF. The V gene is TRBV20-1, the J gene TRBJ2-7, with 8 bases lining up with TRBD1. This CDR3 has 13 residues. Per the germline V gene, CDR1 is DFQATT and CDR2 is SNEGSKA (reference sequence). V dropped 5 bases and J dropped 4; count of bases not matched to a gene: 7.